The T cell receptor (beta chain) under discussion was sequenced for a study of human T cells and chemical hapten exposure. This clonotype was recorded at least ten times. Study processing details: From approximately 20,000 to 700,000 TCRs were found per sample, with a median of approximately 96,000. TCRdb fed the RACE reads into MiXCR, producing one record per CDR3 protein. TCRdb, not the authors, supplied the V and J calls. The table records some 100,000 distinct CDR3 sequences, 9% to 9.5% of them present only once. This sample's time point: patch test 2, 6 weeks after DPC sensitization. Treatment specified: therapeutic diphenylcyclopropenone sensitization with weekly scalp DPC. From germline, CDR1 is SGDLS and CDR2 YYNGEE. The CDR3 length is 19 residues. The V segment lost 0 bases and the J segment 1 base; nucleotides outside the gene matches: 13.

J is TRBJ1-1 and V is TRBV9; the match to TRBD1 covers 9 bases. The receptor comes from a woman aged 40 to 55 with alopecia areata. Some clones in this sample may be carry-over from other donors' samples. Material: whole blood, obtained in connection with sensitization to the hapten diphenylcyclopropenone (DPC). CDR3 protein: CASSVATGLWDRENTEAFF. The CDR3 bases are TGTGCCAGCAGCGTAGCTACGGGGTTGTGGGACAGGGAGAACACTGAAGCTTTCTTT.